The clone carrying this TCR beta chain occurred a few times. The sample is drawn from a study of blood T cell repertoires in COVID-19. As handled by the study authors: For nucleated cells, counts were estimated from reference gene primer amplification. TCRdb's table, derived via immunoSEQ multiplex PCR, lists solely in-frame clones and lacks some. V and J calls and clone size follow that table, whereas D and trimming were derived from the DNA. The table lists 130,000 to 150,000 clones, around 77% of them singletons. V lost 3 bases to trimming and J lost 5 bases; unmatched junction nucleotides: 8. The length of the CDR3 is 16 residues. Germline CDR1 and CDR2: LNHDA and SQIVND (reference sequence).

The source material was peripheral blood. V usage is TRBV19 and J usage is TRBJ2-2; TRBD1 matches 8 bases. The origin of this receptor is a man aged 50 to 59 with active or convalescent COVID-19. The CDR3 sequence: CASSIPGQGGTGELFF. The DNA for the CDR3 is TGTGCCAGTAGTATTCCAGGACAGGGTGGGACCGGGGAGCTGTTTTTT.